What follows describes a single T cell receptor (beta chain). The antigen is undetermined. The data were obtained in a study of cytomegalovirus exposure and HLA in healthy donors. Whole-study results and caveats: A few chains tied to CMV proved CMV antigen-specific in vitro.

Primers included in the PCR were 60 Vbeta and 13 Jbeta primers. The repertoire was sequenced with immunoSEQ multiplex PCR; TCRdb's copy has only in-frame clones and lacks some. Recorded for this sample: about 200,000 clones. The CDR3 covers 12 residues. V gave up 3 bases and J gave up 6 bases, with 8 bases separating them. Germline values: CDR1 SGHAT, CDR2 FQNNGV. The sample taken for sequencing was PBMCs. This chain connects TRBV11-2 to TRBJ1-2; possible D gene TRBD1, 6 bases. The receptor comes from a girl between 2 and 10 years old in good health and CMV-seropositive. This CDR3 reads CASSFSGDGYTF. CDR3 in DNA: TGTGCCAGCAGCTTTTCAGGGGATGGCTACACCTTC. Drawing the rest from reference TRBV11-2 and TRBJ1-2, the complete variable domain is EAGVAQSPRYKIIEKRQSVAFWCNPISGHATLYWYQQILGQGPKLLIQFQNNGVVDDSQLPKDRFSAERLKGVDSTLKIQPAKLEDSAVYLCASSFSGDGYTFGSGTRLTVV.